This T cell receptor beta chain was identified during a study of cytomegalovirus exposure and HLA in healthy donors. Study outcomes and limitations: Rare sequences made up most TCRs, while some public TCRs were found in many donors. Cytomegalovirus association was listed for under 200 TCR beta chains. A later analysis, which compared TCR beta chains of equal frequency, found the HLA-associated ones more clonally expanded.

The primer mix had 60 Vbeta and 13 Jbeta primers. The data were produced by immunoSEQ multiplex PCR, yet TCRdb's version contains in-frame clones alone and is incomplete. The data contain some 150,000 clones, over 70% of them singletons. The V gene end was trimmed by 5 bases and the J gene end by 3 bases; junction bases not matched to a gene: 3. The CDR3 sequence is 13 residues long. CDR1 MNHEY and CDR2 SMNVEV come from the germline V gene (reference sequence). Comments on this clone: Its cognate antigen is unknown.

Sequenced input: PBMCs. This receptor was identified in a woman aged 35 to 49 in good health and CMV-seronegative. J is TRBJ2-7 and V is TRBV27, with TRBD1 matching 8 bases. CDR3 DNA: TGTGCCAGCAGTAGACAGGGGAACTACGAGCAGTACTTC. Its protein is CASSRQGNYEQYF.